These 22 T cell receptor beta chains originate from one sample sequenced in a study of T cell repertoires in cytomegalovirus infection. MiXCR was run by TCRdb on the reads, yielding one entry per CDR3 protein. The sample shows about 740,000 distinct CDR3 sequences, approximately 34% of them seen only once. Sequenced sample: PBMCs. These receptors were taken from a human donor in good health (CMV status not recorded). Some clones in this sample may be carry-over from other donors' samples.

The chain employs TRBV6-2 or TRBV6-3 and TRBJ1-1; no reliable D call. Trimming took 7 bases from V and 0 from J, leaving 12 bases between them. Germline loops: CDR1 MNHEY, CDR2 SVGEGT. The CDR3 consists of 14 residues. The CDR3 region is CASIDIIVNTEAFF. The CDR3 DNA is TGTGCCAGCATCGATATAATCGTGAACACTGAAGCTTTCTTT.

Ten or more counts support this clonotype. The chain combines TRBV7-2 with TRBJ2-3; D remains ambiguous. V was trimmed by 1 base and J by 0 bases, leaving 8 bases between them. The CDR3 is 15 residues long. Looked up from germline, CDR1 is SGHTA and CDR2 is FQGNSA. The CDR3 here is CASSLVGRSTDTQYF. CDR3 bases: TGTGCCAGCAGCTTAGTGGGTAGGAGCACAGATACGCAGTATTTT.

V gene TRBV18 combines with J gene TRBJ1-5, with a tentative D call TRBD1 (6 bases). Per the germline V gene, CDR1 is KGHSH and CDR2 is LQKENI. V was cut by 2 bases and J by 4 bases, with 12 bases left in between. The CDR3 has 15 residues. CDR3 bases: TGTGCCAGCTCACCAGAGGCAGGGGAAAATCAGCCCCAGCATTTT. Translated, it gives CASSPEAGENQPQHF.

This clonotype showed up just a few times. The V and J genes are TRBV6-6 and TRBJ2-3, with D hard to call. The CDR3 has 16 amino acids. Germline V gene sequence: CDR1 MNHNY, CDR2 SVGAGI (reference sequence). Trimming took off 6 bases at V and 0 bases at J, with 16 bases between the two ends. In DNA form, the CDR3 reads TGTGCCAGCAGGGATACCAAGGGCACTAGCACAGATACGCAGTATTTT. Protein: CASRDTKGTSTDTQYF.

V and J are TRBV7-2 and TRBJ2-7; the D gene is possibly TRBD1 (6 bases). Germline V gene sequence: CDR1 SGHTA, CDR2 FQGNSA. V was pared by 0 bases and J by 0 bases, with 9 bases between. This CDR3 spans 15 amino acids. The CDR3 region has the DNA TGTGCCAGCAGCTTAGCCCAGGGGTTCTCCTACGAGCAGTACTTC. Its protein is CASSLAQGFSYEQYF.

The genes are TRBV12-3 or TRBV12-4 and TRBJ2-5; D not resolved. The CDR3 loop spans 14 amino acids. Trimming stripped 6 bases from V and 2 bases from J, with 13 bases between. The CDR3 sequence: CASSHFQLQETQYF. In DNA form, the CDR3 reads TGTGCCAGCAGCCATTTTCAGTTACAAGAGACCCAGTACTTC.

This clonotype was seen a handful of times. The chain employs TRBV28 and TRBJ1-5, with a weak D call TRBD1 (5 bases). V was shortened by 8 bases and J by 1 base, with 12 bases between the two germline ends. CDR1 is MDHEN and CDR2 is SYDVKM in the germline V gene. The CDR3 is 14 amino acids. The CDR3 protein is CASSGGVSNQPQHF. The CDR3 coding sequence is TGTGCCAGCTCCGGGGGGGTGAGCAATCAGCCCCAGCATTTT.

In this sample, this clonotype turned up a few times. The CDR3 here is CASSYGFSLVDTGELFF. CDR3 sequence (DNA): TGTGCCAGCAGTTACGGGTTTTCTCTGGTGGACACCGGGGAGCTGTTTTTT. The rearrangement uses TRBV6-5 and TRBJ2-2; D gene uncertain. The CDR3 is made up of 17 amino acids. V gave up 2 bases and J gave up 3 bases, with 16 bases separating them. CDR1 and CDR2 (germline): MNHEY, SVGAGI.

This clonotype has a handful of counts. As DNA, the CDR3 is TGCAGTGCTGGGGGACTAGCGGCCGACAATGAGCAGTTCTTC. It is translated as CSAGGLAADNEQFF. The gene calls are TRBV20-1 and TRBJ2-1, with TRBD2 identical over 11 bases. J gave up 5 bases and V 5 bases, and 5 bases lay outside the gene matches. The CDR3 runs 14 residues. CDR1 and CDR2 (germline): DFQATT, SNEGSKA (reference sequence).

This clonotype appeared many times. The V and J genes are TRBV7-2 and TRBJ2-3; the match to TRBD2 covers 7 bases. The CDR3 has 17 amino acids. Germline CDR1 reads SGHTA; CDR2 reads FQGNSA. Trimming at V came to 0 bases and at J to 0 bases, leaving 6 bases not matched to a gene. DNA for the CDR3: TGTGCCAGCAGCTTAGCGCCGGGGGGAGCTAGCACAGATACGCAGTATTTT. Translating gives CASSLAPGGASTDTQYF. Full variable domain (missing parts from reference TRBV7-2 and TRBJ2-3): GAGVSQSPSNKVTEKGKDVELRCDPISGHTALYWYRQSLGQGLEFLIYFQGNSAPDKSGLPSDRFSAERTGGSVSTLTIQRTQQEDSAVYLCASSLAPGGASTDTQYFGPGTRLTVL.

This clonotype was observed a few times. The genes are TRBV20-1 and TRBJ2-3; TRBD1 might be the D (5 bases). Trimming took off 5 bases at V and 0 bases at J, with 12 bases between the two ends. Germline values: CDR1 DFQATT, CDR2 SNEGSKA (reference sequence). The CDR3 contains 14 residues. CDR3 region: CSALGARSTDTQYF. For the CDR3, the DNA is TGCAGTGCTCTAGGGGCTAGGAGCACAGATACGCAGTATTTT.

The V gene is TRBV6-1, the J gene TRBJ2-3; tentatively, D is TRBD1 (6 bases). CDR3 length equals 13 residues. Germline CDR1 is MNHNS and CDR2 is SASEGT. V was shortened by 5 bases and J by 4 bases, with 10 bases between the two germline ends. The CDR3 region is CASSLSGADTQYF. The CDR3 DNA sequence: TGTGCCAGCAGTTTGTCAGGGGCAGATACGCAGTATTTT.

This clonotype was seen repeatedly, ten times or more. The CDR3 nucleotides read TGTGCCATCAGTGAGTCTGGCGGCTATGGCTACACCTTC. As protein: CAISESGGYGYTF. The chain is built from TRBV10-3 and TRBJ1-2; no firm D call. Germline-derived CDR1 and CDR2 are ENHRY and SYGVKD. The CDR3 has 13 amino acids. Trimming left V 0 bases short and J 4 bases short, with 6 bases between.

The V and J genes are TRBV7-4 and TRBJ1-4; 9 nucleotides agree with TRBD1. V was clipped by 5 bases and J by 0 bases; unmatched bases: 7. The CDR3 contains 17 residues. The V gene's germline CDR1 is SGHVT and CDR2 SQSDAQ. Written as DNA, the CDR3 is TGTGCCAGCAGCCCACGGACAGGGGCCGCAACTAATGAAAAACTGTTTTTT. This translates into CASSPRTGAATNEKLFF.

The table lists this clonotype with a few counts. The rearrangement joins TRBV7-9 to TRBJ1-1; D is unresolved. The germline gives CDR1 SEHNR, CDR2 FQNEAQ (reference sequence). V was shortened by 2 bases and J by 2 bases, with 6 bases between the two germline ends. The CDR3 totals 13 residues. The CDR3 DNA follows: TGTGCCAGCAGCTTAATTCAAAACACTGAAGCTTTCTTT. Its translation: CASSLIQNTEAFF.

About this clonotype: A much larger clone differs from this one at a single base, so this may be a read error. This chain joins TRBV7-3 and TRBJ2-1; TRBD2 matches 11 bases. The CDR3 runs to 17 residues. CDR1 and CDR2 (germline): SGHTA, FQGTGA. This CDR3 reads CSSSPLAASGRLSEQFF. Here the CDR3 DNA reads TGTTCCAGCAGCCCTCTAGCAGCTAGCGGGAGGCTTAGTGAGCAGTTCTTC. The full variable domain, rest sourced from reference TRBV7-3 and TRBJ2-1, is GAGVSQTPSNKVTEKGKYVELRCDPISGHTALYWYRQSLGQGPEFLIYFQGTGAADDSGLPNDRFFAVRPEGSVSTLKIQRTERGDSAVYLCSSSPLAASGRLSEQFFGPGTRLTVL.

The rearrangement links TRBV9 to TRBJ2-1; no firm D call. Germline V CDR1 and CDR2: SGDLS, YYNGEE. Trimming removed 0 bases at V and 7 bases at J, with 14 bases between. This CDR3 comprises 15 residues. The CDR3 here is CASSVADSISNEQFF. CDR3 DNA: TGTGCCAGCAGCGTAGCTGATAGTATTTCGAATGAGCAGTTCTTC. The variable domain in full, completed from reference TRBV9 and TRBJ2-1, reads DSGVTQTPKHLITATGQRVTLRCSPRSGDLSVYWYQQSLDQGLQFLIQYYNGEERAKGNILERFSAQQFPDLHSELNLSSLELGDSALYFCASSVADSISNEQFFGPGTRLTVL.

In its sample, this clonotype was seen a few times. The rearrangement links TRBV5-6 to TRBJ2-7; no definite D call. V lost 2 bases and J lost 0, with 15 bases in between. The CDR3 consists of 16 residues. CDR1 and CDR2 (germline): SGHDT, YYEEEE. In nucleotides, the CDR3 is TGTGCCAGCAGCTTCTTGACTTCAACCCGCTCCTACGAGCAGTACTTC. Its translation is CASSFLTSTRSYEQYF.

This clonotype was observed a handful of times. For the CDR3, the DNA is TGTGCCAGCAGTGAGTCAGAGAGGGCTCACGAGCAGTACTTC. This translates into CASSESERAHEQYF. The rearrangement joins TRBV25-1 to TRBJ2-7, with D possibly being TRBD2 (5 bases). The CDR3 has 14 residues. Germline CDR1 and CDR2: MGHDK and SYGVNS. V lost 3 bases to trimming and J lost 5 bases, with 14 bases between them.

This clonotype was picked up a small number of times. The rearrangement uses TRBV5-5 and TRBJ2-1; D is unclear. V dropped 0 bases and J dropped 11 bases, with 12 bases sitting between them. The CDR3 has 13 amino acids. Germline lookup yields CDR1 SGHKS and CDR2 YYEKEE (reference sequence). The CDR3 is CASSLGTGRKQFF. CDR3 DNA sequence: TGTGCCAGCAGCTTGGGGACGGGTAGGAAGCAGTTCTTC.

The rearrangement joins TRBV20-1 to TRBJ1-6, with D possibly matching TRBD1 (6 bases). Germline V gene lookup returns CDR1 DFQATT and CDR2 SNEGSKA (reference sequence). V shed 4 bases and J shed 7 bases, with 17 bases lying between them. This CDR3 is built from 15 residues. The CDR3 region is CSAIPGGVGNSPLHF. The CDR3 coding sequence is TGCAGTGCTATTCCGGGGGGCGTGGGGAATTCACCCCTCCACTTT.

Here the CDR3 DNA reads TGTGCCAGCTCACCATCGGAGGGTTGGTTCAATCAGCCCCAGCATTTT. Translated: CASSPSEGWFNQPQHF. The chain is built from TRBV18 and TRBJ1-5; D remains unclear. This CDR3 spans 16 amino acids. Trimming removed 2 bases from V and 3 bases from J, with 14 bases in between. Germline V lookup: CDR1 KGHSH, CDR2 LQKENI. Combining the CDR3 with reference TRBV18 and TRBJ1-5 gives the whole variable domain NAGVMQNPRHLVRRRGQEARLRCSPMKGHSHVYWYRQLPEEGLKFMVYLQKENIIDESGMPKERFSAEFPKEGPSILRIQQVVRGDSAAYFCASSPSEGWFNQPQHFGDGTRLSIL.